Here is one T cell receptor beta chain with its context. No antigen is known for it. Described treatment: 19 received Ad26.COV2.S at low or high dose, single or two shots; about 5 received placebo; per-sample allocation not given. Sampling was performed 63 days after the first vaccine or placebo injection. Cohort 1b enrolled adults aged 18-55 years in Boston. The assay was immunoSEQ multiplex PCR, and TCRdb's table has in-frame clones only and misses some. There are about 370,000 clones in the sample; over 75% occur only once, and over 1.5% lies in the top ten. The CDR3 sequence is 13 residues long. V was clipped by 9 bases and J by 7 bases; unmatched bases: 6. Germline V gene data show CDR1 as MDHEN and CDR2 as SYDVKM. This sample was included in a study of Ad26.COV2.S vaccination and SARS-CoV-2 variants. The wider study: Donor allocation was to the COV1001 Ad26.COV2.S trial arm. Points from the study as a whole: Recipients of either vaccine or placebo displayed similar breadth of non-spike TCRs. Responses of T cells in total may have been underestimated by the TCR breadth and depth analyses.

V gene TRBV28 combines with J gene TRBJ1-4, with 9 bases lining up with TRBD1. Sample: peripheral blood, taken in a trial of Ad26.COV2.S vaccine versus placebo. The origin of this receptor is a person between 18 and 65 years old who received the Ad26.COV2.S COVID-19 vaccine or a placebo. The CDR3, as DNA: TGTGCCAGTGGGACAGGGTCGATTGAAAAACTGTTTTTT. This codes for CASGTGSIEKLFF.